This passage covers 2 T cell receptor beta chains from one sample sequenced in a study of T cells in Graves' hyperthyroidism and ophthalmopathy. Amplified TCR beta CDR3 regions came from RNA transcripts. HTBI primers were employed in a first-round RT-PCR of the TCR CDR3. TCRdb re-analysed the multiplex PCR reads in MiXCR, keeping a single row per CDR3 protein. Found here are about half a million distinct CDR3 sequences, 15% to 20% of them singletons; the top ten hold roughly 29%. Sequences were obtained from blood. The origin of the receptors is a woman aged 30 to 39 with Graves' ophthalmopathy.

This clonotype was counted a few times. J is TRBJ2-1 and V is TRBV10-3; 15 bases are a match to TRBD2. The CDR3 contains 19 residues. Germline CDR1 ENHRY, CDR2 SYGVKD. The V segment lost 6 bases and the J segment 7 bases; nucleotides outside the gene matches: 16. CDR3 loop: CAISPPGLAGGEVLNEQFF. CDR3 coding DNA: TGTGCCATCAGCCCCCCGGGACTAGCGGGGGGCGAGGTTTTGAATGAGCAGTTCTTC.

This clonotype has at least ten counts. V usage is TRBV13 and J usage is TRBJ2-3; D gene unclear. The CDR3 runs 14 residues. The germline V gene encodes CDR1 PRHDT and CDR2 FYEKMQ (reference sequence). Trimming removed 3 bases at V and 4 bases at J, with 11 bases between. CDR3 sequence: CASSFSPPADTQYF. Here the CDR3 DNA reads TGTGCCAGCAGCTTTTCCCCGCCTGCAGATACGCAGTATTTT.